Below are 32 T cell receptor beta chains sequenced from a single sample in a study of blood T cell repertoires in COVID-19. The table came from immunoSEQ multiplex PCR; TCRdb's copy has only in-frame clones and leaves some out. Among some 280,000 clones listed, under 90% were seen once. Sequencing was performed on peripheral blood. These receptors came from a woman between 35 and 50 years old who had recovered from COVID-19.

The chain links TRBV5-6 to TRBJ2-1; 7 positions match TRBD1. This CDR3 is 15 amino acids long. CDR1 and CDR2 from the germline V gene are SGHDT and YYEEEE. V lost 1 base and J lost 3; bases outside the gene matches: 4. CDR3 residues: CASSLYRDSYNEQFF. DNA for the CDR3: TGTGCCAGCAGCTTGTATCGGGACAGCTACAATGAGCAGTTCTTC.

The V call is TRBV30, the J call TRBJ1-2, with a possible D match to TRBD1 (6 bases). V lost 4 bases, J lost 7 bases, and 10 bases lay in between. Germline assignment: CDR1 GTSNPN and CDR2 SVGIG (reference sequence). The CDR3 runs 11 residues. The CDR3 bases are TGTGCCTGGACACAGGGAATTGGCTACACCTTC. This translates into CAWTQGIGYTF.

The chain couples TRBV6-6 to TRBJ2-5; 7 nucleotides line up with TRBD2. The germline CDR1 and CDR2 sequences are MNHNY and SVGAGI (reference sequence). The trim removed 2 bases at V and 5 bases at J, leaving 2 bases unmatched. The CDR3 is made up of 13 amino acids. CDR3 DNA: TGTGCCAGCAGTTACGAGGGAGGGGAGACCCAGTACTTC. Protein: CASSYEGGETQYF.

V is TRBV5-6 and J is TRBJ1-2; D gene unclear. CDR1 SGHDT and CDR2 YYEEEE come from the germline V gene. V lost 2 bases and J 8 bases, leaving 7 bases between the germline ends. This CDR3 comprises 11 residues. DNA of the CDR3: TGTGCCAGCAGCTTTGCTGAGGGCTACACCTTC. Its translation is CASSFAEGYTF. The full variable domain, its missing parts supplied by reference TRBV5-6 and TRBJ1-2, is DAGVTQSPTHLIKTRGQQVTLRCSPKSGHDTVSWYQQALGQGPQFIFQYYEEEERQRGNFPDRFSGHQFPNYSSELNVNALLLGDSALYLCASSFAEGYTFGSGTRLTVV.

The chain combines TRBV30 with TRBJ2-1; D call uncertain. The CDR3 is 14 residues long. Trimming removed 2 bases from V and 3 bases from J, with 11 bases in between. Germline CDR1 reads GTSNPN; CDR2 reads SVGIG (reference sequence). The CDR3 loop is CAWSTLLRYNEQFF. For the CDR3, the DNA is TGTGCCTGGAGTACTCTTCTCCGCTACAATGAGCAGTTCTTC.

V is TRBV6-4 and J is TRBJ2-3; D may be TRBD2 (6 bases). Germline V CDR1 and CDR2: MRHNA, SNTAGT. Deletions cut 10 bases from V and 2 bases from J, with 13 bases between. CDR3 length: 13 amino acids. The CDR3 DNA reads as TGTGCCACCTGCTGGCGGGACACAGATACGCAGTATTTT. This codes for CATCWRDTDTQYF.

The rearrangement links TRBV7-2 to TRBJ2-1, with 7 bases aligning to TRBD1. J was trimmed by 7 bases and V by 2 bases; bases with no gene match: 5. Germline CDR1 is SGHTA and CDR2 is FQGNSA. The CDR3 sequence is 14 residues long. CDR3 DNA: TGTGCCAGCAGCTTAACAGGGGACGCTAATGAGCAGTTCTTC. Protein: CASSLTGDANEQFF.

The chain employs TRBV30 and TRBJ2-7, with 9 bases fitting TRBD2. The V and J ends lost 5 bases and 1 base, in that order; junction bases with no gene match: 9. The CDR3 extends over 15 amino acids. CDR1 is GTSNPN, CDR2 SVGIG, per germline (reference sequence). CDR3 loop: CAWGFSGSESYEQYF. DNA for the CDR3: TGTGCCTGGGGATTTAGCGGGAGTGAGTCCTACGAGCAGTACTTC.

This clone was observed a single time. This sequence joins TRBV7-2 and TRBJ2-7; the match to TRBD2 covers 8 bases. CDR3 length: 17 residues. With V trimmed by 7 bases and J by 9 bases, 23 bases remained unmatched. Germline V gives CDR1 SGHTA, CDR2 FQGNSA. Here the CDR3 reads CASTPGLGAGVPYGQYF. CDR3 DNA: TGTGCCAGCACGCCCGGCCTCGGAGCGGGAGTACCGTATGGGCAGTACTTC.

This chain uses TRBV4-2 with TRBJ2-1; 9 nucleotides agree with TRBD1. The ends lost 1 base at V and 15 bases at J; junction bases unmatched: 7. The germline CDR1 and CDR2 sequences are LGHNA and YNFKEQ. This CDR3 is 13 amino acids long. CDR3 in DNA: TGTGCCAGCAGCCAAGCTACGGGACAGGGTAGGTTCTTC. It yields the protein CASSQATGQGRFF.

The chain is built from TRBV27 and TRBJ1-5; TRBD1 might be the D (5 bases). CDR1 and CDR2 from the germline V gene are MNHEY and SMNVEV (reference sequence). V shed 2 bases and J shed 1 base, with 9 bases lying between them. The length of the CDR3 is 15 residues. CDR3 residues: CASSLGQGSNQPQHF. The CDR3 DNA follows: TGTGCCAGCAGTTTAGGGCAGGGAAGCAATCAGCCCCAGCATTTT.

The chain has TRBV15 and TRBJ2-3; 7 positions match TRBD2. The CDR3 loop spans 16 amino acids. V lost 1 base, J lost 4 bases, and 8 bases stayed unmatched. Germline CDR1 is LNHNV and CDR2 is YYDKDF (reference sequence). The CDR3 reads CATSRGLAGRADTQYF. The CDR3 DNA reads as TGTGCCACCAGCAGAGGATTGGCAGGGAGGGCAGATACGCAGTATTTT. Variable domain in full (rest from reference TRBV15 and TRBJ2-3): DAMVIQNPRYQVTQFGKPVTLSCSQTLNHNVMYWYQQKSSQAPKLLFHYYDKDFNNEADTPDNFQSRRPNTSFCFLDIRSPGLGDTAMYLCATSRGLAGRADTQYFGPGTRLTVL.

The chain uses TRBV9 and TRBJ2-2; a possible D gene is TRBD2 (5 bases). The length of the CDR3 is 21 residues. Trimming left V 1 base short and J 5 bases short, with 30 bases between. CDR1 is SGDLS, CDR2 YYNGEE, per germline. CDR3 residues: CASSVFPLRERRTERTGELFF. CDR3 DNA: TGTGCCAGCAGCGTATTCCCCCTTCGGGAACGGAGAACAGAGAGGACCGGGGAGCTGTTTTTT. Combining the CDR3 with reference TRBV9 and TRBJ2-2 gives the whole variable domain DSGVTQTPKHLITATGQRVTLRCSPRSGDLSVYWYQQSLDQGLQFLIQYYNGEERAKGNILERFSAQQFPDLHSELNLSSLELGDSALYFCASSVFPLRERRTERTGELFFGEGSRLTVL.

The chain employs TRBV10-1 and TRBJ2-3, with 9 bases matching TRBD2. The CDR3 has 15 amino acids. J lost 7 bases, V lost 0 bases, and 5 bases had no gene match. The germline V gene encodes CDR1 WNHNN and CDR2 SYGVQD (reference sequence). This CDR3 is CASSESGGRENTQYF. CDR3 in DNA: TGCGCCAGCAGTGAGTCGGGCGGGAGGGAGAATACGCAGTATTTT.

This chain uses TRBV5-5 with TRBJ1-5; 9 bases map to TRBD1. The germline gives CDR1 SGHKS, CDR2 YYEKEE (reference sequence). The J segment lost 4 bases and the V segment lost 4 bases, leaving 6 bases of the junction unmatched. The CDR3 has 15 amino acids. The CDR3 nucleotides read TGTGCCAGCAGCCGACAGGGGGATTCGAATCAGCCCCAGCATTTT. Its protein product is CASSRQGDSNQPQHF.

The CDR3, as DNA: TGTGCCAGCAGCCAAGTAGCGGGAGTGCCCTCCTACGAGCAGTACTTC. Translation gives CASSQVAGVPSYEQYF. The V and J genes are TRBV4-2 and TRBJ2-7, with TRBD2 matching 9 bases. Germline CDR1 is LGHNA and CDR2 is YNFKEQ. The V gene end was trimmed by 1 base and the J gene end by 0 bases; junction bases not matched to a gene: 4. The CDR3 length is 16 residues.

The rearrangement links TRBV7-9 to TRBJ2-3; the D gene is possibly TRBD2 (6 bases). The V gene's germline CDR1 is SEHNR and CDR2 FQNEAQ (reference sequence). V dropped 1 base and J dropped 3 bases, with 14 bases sitting between them. The CDR3 covers 16 residues. In DNA form, the CDR3 reads TGTGCCAGCAGCTTAGAATCCGGCGGGATTACAGATACGCAGTATTTT. Residues: CASSLESGGITDTQYF.

The V call is TRBV27, the J call TRBJ2-7, with 10 bases lining up with TRBD1. Germline lookup yields CDR1 MNHEY and CDR2 SMNVEV (reference sequence). CDR3 length: 14 amino acids. The junction had 5 bases not matched to a gene; V was cut back by 5 bases and J by 4 bases. CDR3 bases: TGTGCCAGCAGTCCAGGGACAGGGGTGTACGAGCAGTACTTC. It codes for CASSPGTGVYEQYF.

The V gene is TRBV4-1, the J gene TRBJ2-3; tentative D call: TRBD2 (5 bases). Trimming stripped 4 bases from V and 0 bases from J, with 17 bases between. From germline, CDR1 is MGHRA and CDR2 YSYEKL. The CDR3 length is 17 residues. This CDR3 is CASSPGSGSVSTDTQYF. The CDR3 nucleotides are TGCGCCAGCAGCCCGGGATCAGGCTCAGTGAGCACAGATACGCAGTATTTT.

The rearrangement joins TRBV5-1 to TRBJ1-5, with D unresolved. Trimming removed 0 bases from V and 5 bases from J, with 6 bases in between. The CDR3 spans 13 residues. Germline V gene lookup returns CDR1 SGHRS and CDR2 YFSETQ. DNA of the CDR3: TGCGCCAGCAGCTTGGATCAGGATCAGCCCCAGCATTTT. It codes for CASSLDQDQPQHF.

V and J are TRBV5-1 and TRBJ2-1; 8 bases are shared with TRBD2. There are 16 residues in the CDR3. The ends lost 3 bases at V and 7 bases at J; junction bases unmatched: 12. Germline lookup yields CDR1 SGHRS and CDR2 YFSETQ. CDR3 nucleotides: TGCGCCAGCAGCTCCCGCCCAGCGGGAGATGGGAATGAGCAGTTCTTC. This encodes CASSSRPAGDGNEQFF.

J is TRBJ1-2 and V is TRBV5-4, with a weak D call TRBD1 (5 bases). The CDR3 runs 14 residues. Germline V gene data show CDR1 as SGHNT and CDR2 as YYREEE (reference sequence). Trimming left V 3 bases short and J 6 bases short, with 15 bases between. CDR3 coding DNA: TGTGCCAGCAGCTCCTCGGACACCAGAGATGGCTACACCTTC. This encodes CASSSSDTRDGYTF.

The J gene is TRBJ2-1, the V gene TRBV30; TRBD2 might be the D (6 bases). This CDR3 is built from 16 residues. The germline V gene has CDR1 GTSNPN and CDR2 SVGIG (reference sequence). V lost 0 bases and J lost 0, with 12 bases in between. The CDR3 DNA sequence: TGTGCCTGGAGTGTCGTTGGGGGGAGCTCCTACAATGAGCAGTTCTTC. Translation: CAWSVVGGSSYNEQFF.

This clone was recorded once. The chain combines TRBV11-3 with TRBJ2-2, with 10 bases lining up with TRBD1. Germline V gene sequence: CDR1 SGHNT, CDR2 YENEEA. V shed 6 bases and J 1 base; nucleotides not matched to a gene: 2. CDR3 length: 15 residues. This CDR3 is CASSGQGGNTGELFF. The DNA of the CDR3 is TGTGCCAGCAGTGGACAGGGGGGGAACACCGGGGAGCTGTTTTTT.

This chain links TRBV2 with TRBJ2-7; D is unclear. V dropped 7 bases and J dropped 0 bases, with 16 bases sitting between them. Germline V CDR1 and CDR2: SNHLY, FYNNEI. This CDR3 comprises 15 residues. CDR3 loop: CASTSGASGSYEQYF. The DNA of the CDR3 is TGTGCCAGCACCTCCGGAGCTTCCGGCTCCTACGAGCAGTACTTC.

The chain recombines TRBV20-1 with TRBJ2-1; D not certain. CDR1 and CDR2 (germline): DFQATT, SNEGSKA (reference sequence). V was clipped by 7 bases and J by 3 bases, with 7 bases between them. CDR3 length: 11 amino acids. The CDR3 is CSGLVYNEQFF. In nucleotides, the CDR3 is TGCAGTGGACTTGTCTACAATGAGCAGTTCTTC.

In this sample, this clone turned up a few times. This sequence joins TRBV4-1 and TRBJ2-2; maybe TRBD1 (5 bases). The germline CDR1 and CDR2 sequences are MGHRA and YSYEKL. The CDR3 is 16 amino acids. V lost 5 bases and J 7 bases, leaving 20 bases between the germline ends. The CDR3 sequence: CASSVDGTGFDGELFF. Written as DNA, the CDR3 is TGCGCCAGCAGCGTCGATGGAACAGGTTTCGACGGGGAGCTGTTTTTT.

About this clone: This specimen includes other DNA sequences encoding the same CDR3. The chain combines TRBV7-9 with TRBJ2-2; 11 bases are shared with TRBD2. CDR3 length: 18 amino acids. V was pared by 5 bases and J by 0 bases, with 8 bases of the junction left unmatched. CDR1 is SEHNR and CDR2 is FQNEAQ in the germline V gene (reference sequence). The CDR3 protein is CASSPGTSGDANTGELFF. CDR3 coding DNA: TGTGCCAGCAGCCCGGGGACTAGCGGAGACGCGAACACCGGGGAGCTGTTTTTT.

The chain uses TRBV12-3 or TRBV12-4 and TRBJ2-1; D may be TRBD1 (6 bases). The ends were cut back, 6 bases at V and 4 bases at J, with 10 bases in the middle. This CDR3 has 13 residues. The CDR3 sequence is CASRGQLYNEQFF. DNA for the CDR3: TGTGCCAGCAGAGGACAGCTATACAATGAGCAGTTCTTC.

The genes are TRBV18 and TRBJ1-5; 9 bases fit TRBD1. This CDR3 region has 16 residues. V was pared by 3 bases and J by 4 bases, with 7 bases of the junction left unmatched. The germline V gene has CDR1 KGHSH and CDR2 LQKENI. The CDR3 nucleotides read TGTGCCAGCTCACCCCCGGGACAGGGAGTTAATCAGCCCCAGCATTTT. Translating it yields CASSPPGQGVNQPQHF.

This rearrangement joins TRBV30 to TRBJ2-3; 8 nucleotides line up with TRBD2. The CDR3 spans 15 residues. V shed 2 bases and J 3 bases; nucleotides not matched to a gene: 7. The germline gives CDR1 GTSNPN, CDR2 SVGIG (reference sequence). CDR3 loop: CAWSHGSGTTDTQYF. Here the CDR3 DNA reads TGTGCCTGGAGTCACGGTAGCGGGACGACAGATACGCAGTATTTT.

This rearrangement joins TRBV5-1 to TRBJ1-1; D remains ambiguous. Germline CDR1 reads SGHRS; CDR2 reads YFSETQ. This CDR3 region has 12 residues. The V and J ends lost 4 bases and 7 bases respectively, with 11 bases between them. The CDR3 DNA sequence: TGCGCCAGCAGCCCGGAGCGGGGTGAAGCTTTCTTT. Translated: CASSPERGEAFF.